These 6 T cell receptor beta chains were all obtained from the same sample, sequenced in a study of vaccination and CD4 T cells after COVID-19. The sample's treatment: roughly nine-day PBMC culture with coronavirus spike peptide pools or control peptides (ViraFEST assay). For these receptors, no antigen is known. Oncomine TCR Beta short-read sequencing was applied to DNA from cultured CD4+ T cells. TCRdb re-derived calls from the PCR reads in MiXCR, one entry per CDR3 protein. Of some 10,000 distinct CDR3 sequences in the sample, roughly 73% were seen once. The sample comprised CD4+ T cells from blood, cultured in vitro. These TCRs come from a human donor who had recovered from COVID-19.

Judged by abundance, this clonotype is medium-sized. The chain recombines TRBV7-3 with TRBJ1-1; D is undetermined. The CDR3 covers 14 residues. Per germline, CDR1 SGHTA and CDR2 FQGTGA. The germline V and J ends were trimmed by 5 bases and 0 bases, with 10 bases remaining between them. The CDR3 DNA follows: TGTGCCAGCAGCCTGACAAGTATGAACACTGAAGCTTTCTTT. Encoded protein: CASSLTSMNTEAFF.

The genes are TRBV4-1 and TRBJ1-1; no clear D. This CDR3 is built from 18 residues. Trimming removed 0 bases at V and 5 bases at J, with 22 bases between. Looked up from germline, CDR1 is MGHRA and CDR2 is YSYEKL. In DNA, the CDR3 is TGCGCCAGCAGCCAAGATCGAGATAGGGTGAGTCCCAATACTGAAGCTTTCTTT. This encodes CASSQDRDRVSPNTEAFF.

The rearrangement uses TRBV6-5 and TRBJ2-5; 8 bases are a match to TRBD2. V lost 2 bases to trimming and J lost 5 bases; unmatched junction nucleotides: 4. The CDR3 is 14 residues long. Germline V CDR1 and CDR2: MNHEY, SVGAGI. The CDR3 is CASSYPGGAETQYF. The CDR3 coding sequence is TGTGCCAGCAGTTACCCCGGGGGGGCCGAGACCCAGTACTTC.

The chain combines TRBV20-1 with TRBJ2-2; 8 nucleotides agree with TRBD1. The V and J ends lost 5 bases and 5 bases, in that order; junction bases with no gene match: 7. The CDR3 has 14 amino acids. Germline values: CDR1 DFQATT, CDR2 SNEGSKA (reference sequence). The CDR3 is CSAPRQGRTGELFF. CDR3 in DNA: TGCAGTGCTCCCAGACAGGGGCGGACCGGGGAGCTGTTTTTT.

The gene calls are TRBV2 and TRBJ1-1, with a tentative D call TRBD1 (6 bases). The V end lost 6 bases, the J end lost 5 bases, and 16 bases lay between the germline ends. Looked up from germline, CDR1 is SNHLY and CDR2 is FYNNEI. The length of the CDR3 is 14 residues. For the CDR3, the DNA is TGTGCCAGCAGAGCCGACAGGAGAGGAACTGAAGCTTTCTTT. It encodes CASRADRRGTEAFF.

V and J are TRBV6-4 and TRBJ2-4; D may be TRBD1 (6 bases). CDR1 is MRHNA, CDR2 SNTAGT, per germline. The CDR3 covers 16 residues. V lost 5 bases, J lost 8 bases, and 22 bases lay in between. This CDR3 reads CASSLSNRAPRDIQYF. The CDR3 DNA reads TGTGCCAGCAGTTTATCCAACAGGGCCCCAAGGGACATTCAGTACTTC.